Only one count was recorded for the clone carrying this TCR beta chain. The data originate from a study of blood T cell repertoires in COVID-19. Turning to the study itself: Sources were T cells, B-cell-depleted T cells, or PBMCs; the material itself was cDNA or gDNA.

Germline CDR1 reads SGHVS; CDR2 reads FQNEAQ. CDR3 length: 14 amino acids. V was shortened by 1 base and J by 0 bases, with 6 bases between the two germline ends. Per the study methods: How many nucleated cells were present was estimated from reference gene primer amplification. The protocol was immunoSEQ multiplex PCR, while the TCRdb copy is restricted to in-frame clones and leaves out a portion. V and J calls and clone size come straight from that table; D and trimming were deduced from the DNA. The table has more than 75,000 clones, approximately 78% seen once. The receptor comes from a man aged 60 to 69 with acute or convalescent COVID-19. The J gene is TRBJ2-5, the V gene TRBV7-8; D unresolved. The specimen sequenced was peripheral blood. This CDR3 reads CASSLGSNQETQYF. The CDR3 coding sequence is TGTGCCAGCAGCTTAGGTAGCAACCAAGAGACCCAGTACTTC.